A selection of T cell receptor beta chains follows, all from one sample in a study of T cell changes during pregnancy in multiple sclerosis. Clones were read by immunoSEQ multiplex PCR, and TCRdb kept only the in-frame ones, dropping some. The sample consists of roughly 70,000 clones, about nine tenths of them appearing once. The starting material was peripheral blood, obtained in the third trimester of pregnancy. The receptors were gathered from a female donor with multiple sclerosis, enrolled in a pregnancy study. CDR3s leave out the opening cysteine and the closing phenylalanine or tryptophan. The order of the fields is V gene, J gene, CDR3 protein.

>TRBV6-6|TRBJ1-2
ASSYSIGGADGYT
>TRBV14|TRBJ1-2
ASSHLDRNYGYT
>TRBV6-1|TRBJ2-7
ASRDRDTYYEQY
>TRBV19|TRBJ1-5
ASSLSGRKPQH
>TRBV9|TRBJ1-6
ASSVDPLRGQETNSPLH
>TRBV7-9|TRBJ2-5
ASSLRRLAEETQY
>TRBV19|TRBJ2-3
ASSIKTGGFVDTQY
>TRBV5-6|TRBJ1-1
ASSWSREQAGTEAF
>TRBV10-3|TRBJ1-2
AISATGVYGYT
>TRBV5-6|TRBJ2-7
ASTYGGGGDYEQY
>TRBV18|TRBJ1-1
ASSPGTGVSTTEAF
>TRBV6-5|TRBJ2-5
ASRNGGGETQY
>TRBV5-1|TRBJ2-1
ASSPDWNNEQF
>TRBV30|TRBJ1-3
AWWRGRGTLSGNTIY
>TRBV18|TRBJ2-3
ASSPRIAGTATSMTDTQY
>TRBV27|TRBJ2-2
ASSFLTANTGELF
>TRBV25-1|TRBJ1-2
ASSSPETGNYGYT
>TRBV10-3|TRBJ1-2
AITRTGNYGYT
>TRBV6-5|TRBJ2-5
ASSYRYQETQY
>TRBV30|TRBJ1-3
AWSVQGERRNTIY